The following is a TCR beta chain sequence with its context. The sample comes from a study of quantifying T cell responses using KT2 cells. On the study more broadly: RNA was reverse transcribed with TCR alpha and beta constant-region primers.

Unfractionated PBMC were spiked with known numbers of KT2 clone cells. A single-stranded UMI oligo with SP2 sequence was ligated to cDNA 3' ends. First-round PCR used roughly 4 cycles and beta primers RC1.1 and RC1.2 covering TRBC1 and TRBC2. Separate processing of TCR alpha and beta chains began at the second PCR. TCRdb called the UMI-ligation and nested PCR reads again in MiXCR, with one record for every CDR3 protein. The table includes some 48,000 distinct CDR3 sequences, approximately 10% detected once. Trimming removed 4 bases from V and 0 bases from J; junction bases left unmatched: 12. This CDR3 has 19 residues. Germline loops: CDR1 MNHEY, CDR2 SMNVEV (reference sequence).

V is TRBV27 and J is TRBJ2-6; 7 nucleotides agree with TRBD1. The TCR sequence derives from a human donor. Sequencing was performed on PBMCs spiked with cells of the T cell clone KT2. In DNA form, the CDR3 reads TGTGCCAGCAGTTACCAGGGGGTCCAAGTTGCCTCTGGGGCCAACGTCCTGACTTTC. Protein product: CASSYQGVQVASGANVLTF.